One and the same sample provided the 24 T cell receptor beta chains below, sequenced in a study of T cell responses to AZD1222 COVID-19 vaccine. The method was immunoSEQ multiplex PCR; TCRdb's version includes in-frame clones alone and lacks a portion of them. Of around 88,000 clones in the sample, 70% to 90% were seen once. Sequencing used peripheral blood, obtained on day 0 of AZD1222 vaccination. Source of these receptors: an adult in good health.

This clone occurred once. The chain uses TRBV15 and TRBJ2-7, with TRBD2 as a possible D gene (5 bases). The CDR3 is 14 residues long. Per germline, CDR1 LNHNV and CDR2 YYDKDF (reference sequence). Trimming took off 0 bases at V and 2 bases at J, with 8 bases between the two ends. The CDR3 nucleotides read TGTGCCACCAGCAGAGATCGGGGAGCCTACGAGCAGTACTTC. It codes for CATSRDRGAYEQYF.

The gene calls are TRBV6-5 and TRBJ1-4; possible D gene TRBD1, 6 bases. The CDR3 is 14 amino acids. Germline V lookup: CDR1 MNHEY, CDR2 SVGAGI. V shed 5 bases and J shed 5 bases, with 12 bases lying between them. The CDR3 sequence: CASSIHRVNEKLFF. CDR3 sequence (DNA): TGTGCCAGCAGTATCCACAGGGTAAATGAAAAACTGTTTTTT.

The genes are TRBV7-2 and TRBJ1-6, with 10 bases aligning to TRBD1. Germline CDR1 is SGHTA and CDR2 is FQGNSA. V dropped 4 bases and J dropped 8; count of bases not matched to a gene: 5. The CDR3 spans 15 residues. CDR3 protein: CASSSGQGVYSPLHF. The CDR3 nucleotides read TGTGCCAGCAGCTCCGGACAGGGGGTTTATTCACCCCTCCACTTT.

The chain links TRBV5-6 to TRBJ1-3, with TRBD1 matching 9 bases. CDR1 and CDR2 (germline): SGHDT, YYEEEE. The V segment lost 2 bases and the J segment 2 bases; nucleotides outside the gene matches: 2. The CDR3 totals 15 residues. In nucleotides, the CDR3 is TGTGCCAGCAGCTTCAGGACAGGGGCTGGAAACACCATATATTTT. Its translation: CASSFRTGAGNTIYF.

This chain uses TRBV5-4 with TRBJ1-2, with D possibly TRBD1 on 5 matching bases. The CDR3 has 15 amino acids. The V end was cut by 4 bases, the J end by 4 bases, with 17 bases between. Germline CDR1 is SGHNT and CDR2 is YYREEE (reference sequence). CDR3 in DNA: TGTGCCAGCAGCCCATCCTCGGGGGGAGGCTATGGCTACACCTTC. Its translation: CASSPSSGGGYGYTF.

The chain has TRBV18 and TRBJ1-2; D not certain. From germline, CDR1 is KGHSH and CDR2 LQKENI. This CDR3 region has 12 residues. Trimming cost V 3 bases and J 4 bases, with 6 bases left between them. CDR3 nucleotides: TGTGCCAGCTCACCGGACGGCTATGGCTACACCTTC. Its translation: CASSPDGYGYTF. Based on the CDR3 plus reference TRBV18 and TRBJ1-2, the full variable domain is NAGVMQNPRHLVRRRGQEARLRCSPMKGHSHVYWYRQLPEEGLKFMVYLQKENIIDESGMPKERFSAEFPKEGPSILRIQQVVRGDSAAYFCASSPDGYGYTFGSGTRLTVV.

V gene TRBV6-5 combines with J gene TRBJ1-1, with D perhaps TRBD1 (5 bases). CDR1 and CDR2 (germline): MNHEY, SVGAGI. Trimming removed 6 bases at V and 0 bases at J, with 14 bases between. The CDR3 is made up of 15 amino acids. CDR3 nucleotide sequence: TGTGCCAGCAGAAGCCAGGGAGGAGTGAACACTGAAGCTTTCTTT. Residues: CASRSQGGVNTEAFF.

This clone was observed a handful of times. This chain links TRBV6-6 with TRBJ2-1; D gene unclear. V was cut by 7 bases and J by 0 bases, with 7 bases left in between. Per germline, CDR1 MNHNY and CDR2 SVGAGI (reference sequence). CDR3 length: 13 amino acids. CDR3 protein: CASTQSSYNEQFF. CDR3 DNA sequence: TGTGCCAGCACCCAAAGCTCCTACAATGAGCAGTTCTTC.

The chain employs TRBV19 and TRBJ1-4, with D unresolved. Trimming took off 2 bases at V and 0 bases at J, with 4 bases between the two ends. The CDR3 extends over 14 amino acids. Germline V gene data show CDR1 as LNHDA and CDR2 as SQIVND (reference sequence). The CDR3: CASSISTTNEKLFF. DNA of the CDR3: TGTGCCAGTAGTATAAGTACAACTAATGAAAAACTGTTTTTT.

The gene calls are TRBV7-9 and TRBJ2-1; 9 bases agree with TRBD2. The CDR3 spans 17 residues. The V gene's germline CDR1 is SEHNR and CDR2 FQNEAQ (reference sequence). V was pared by 1 base and J by 7 bases, with 11 bases of the junction left unmatched. The CDR3 coding sequence is TGTGCCAGCAGCTTAGGTCTAGCGGGGACGAGGGGAAATGAGCAGTTCTTC. Amino acid sequence: CASSLGLAGTRGNEQFF.

The gene calls are TRBV19 and TRBJ1-2, with D uncertain. This CDR3 has 15 amino acids. V lost 0 bases and J lost 6, with 14 bases in between. Germline V CDR1 and CDR2: LNHDA, SQIVND (reference sequence). The CDR3 DNA reads as TGTGCCAGTAGTATAGAGAACCGGGCCACCCATGGCTACACCTTC. The encoded protein is CASSIENRATHGYTF.

The chain has TRBV7-9 and TRBJ2-2; D gene ambiguous. The germline V gene encodes CDR1 SEHNR and CDR2 FQNEAQ (reference sequence). The CDR3 loop spans 15 amino acids. The V and J ends lost 2 bases and 4 bases respectively, with 11 bases between them. This CDR3 is CASSLLMVPTGELFF. The CDR3 DNA is TGTGCCAGCAGCTTACTCATGGTACCCACCGGGGAGCTGTTTTTT.

This chain uses TRBV5-4 with TRBJ2-7, with a possible D match to TRBD2 (5 bases). This CDR3 is 14 amino acids long. V was trimmed by 0 bases and J by 0 bases, leaving 7 bases between them. Germline CDR1 reads SGHNT; CDR2 reads YYREEE (reference sequence). The CDR3 DNA reads as TGTGCCAGCAGCTTGGAGGGAGCCTCCTACGAGCAGTACTTC. This encodes CASSLEGASYEQYF.

As to this clone: The junction shows a germline mismatch at one end, possibly a read error. This rearrangement joins TRBV7-7 to TRBJ2-5; D remains unclear. The CDR3 contains 14 residues. Germline V CDR1 and CDR2: SSHAT, FNYEAQ (reference sequence). The CDR3 region has the DNA TGTGCTAGCAGCCAACACGTGTACCAAGAGACCCAGTACTTC. Protein product: CASSQHVYQETQYF.

This clone came up a few times. V and J are TRBV6-2 or TRBV6-3 and TRBJ2-1; 7 nucleotides match TRBD1. CDR1 is MNHEY, CDR2 SVGEGT, per germline. This CDR3 contains 16 residues. After removal of 5 bases from V and 0 bases from J, the junction contained 7 bases not matched to a gene. The CDR3 DNA reads TGTGCCAGCAGTGGTTCCGGGACAGACTCCTACAATGAGCAGTTCTTC. Encoded protein: CASSGSGTDSYNEQFF.

The chain carries TRBV28 and TRBJ2-7; 12 positions match TRBD2. V shed 3 bases and J 3 bases; nucleotides not matched to a gene: 3. Germline lookup yields CDR1 MDHEN and CDR2 SYDVKM. The CDR3 runs to 15 residues. The CDR3, as DNA: TGTGCCAGCAGTTTCTCGACTAGCGGGGGCTACGAGCAGTACTTC. It translates to CASSFSTSGGYEQYF.

This clone came up once. This chain links TRBV19 with TRBJ1-2; possibly TRBD1 for D (5 bases). This CDR3 comprises 14 residues. V lost 5 bases and J 7 bases, leaving 17 bases between the germline ends. Germline lookup yields CDR1 LNHDA and CDR2 SQIVND (reference sequence). The CDR3 protein is CASSPAAGSSGYTF. In DNA, the CDR3 is TGTGCCAGTAGTCCTGCGGCAGGGTCGAGTGGCTACACCTTC.

The chain is built from TRBV14 and TRBJ1-3, with D tentatively TRBD1 (6 bases). Trimming took 4 bases from V and 8 from J, leaving 21 bases between them. Per the germline V gene, CDR1 is SGHDN and CDR2 is FVKESK. The CDR3 is 16 amino acids. Here the CDR3 reads CASSPLTGLVEDTIYF. CDR3 DNA: TGTGCCAGCAGCCCGCTAACAGGGCTGGTCGAGGACACCATATATTTT.

V gene TRBV7-8 combines with J gene TRBJ1-2, with 9 bases fitting TRBD1. The V gene's germline CDR1 is SGHVS and CDR2 FQNEAQ. The CDR3 contains 14 residues. The J segment lost 4 bases and the V segment lost 4 bases, leaving 4 bases of the junction unmatched. The CDR3 here is CASSSRDRAYGYTF. Written as DNA, the CDR3 is TGTGCCAGCAGCTCCCGGGACAGGGCCTATGGCTACACCTTC.

The rearrangement joins TRBV19 to TRBJ1-5; D is undetermined. CDR3 size: 15 residues. V shed 1 base and J shed 4 bases, with 11 bases lying between them. Germline V gene lookup returns CDR1 LNHDA and CDR2 SQIVND (reference sequence). CDR3 in DNA: TGTGCCAGTAGTATAGCGAACAAGGGAAATCAGCCCCAGCATTTT. Residues: CASSIANKGNQPQHF.

This chain links TRBV27 with TRBJ1-6, with D unresolved. The CDR3 has 15 residues. The V and J ends lost 4 bases and 5 bases respectively, with 12 bases between them. Germline-derived CDR1 and CDR2 are MNHEY and SMNVEV (reference sequence). CDR3 residues: CASSSIPGDNSPLHF. Written as DNA, the CDR3 is TGTGCCAGCAGTTCCATTCCAGGCGATAATTCACCCCTCCACTTT.

The V gene is TRBV28, the J gene TRBJ1-1, with D uncertain. V was pared by 3 bases and J by 1 base, with 24 bases between. From germline, CDR1 is MDHEN and CDR2 SYDVKM. CDR3 length: 19 amino acids. Here the CDR3 reads CASSFPTLGQTLSNTEAFF. The CDR3 DNA reads TGTGCCAGCAGTTTTCCCACCCTAGGGCAGACACTGTCGAACACTGAAGCTTTCTTT.

The chain recombines TRBV6-5 with TRBJ1-3, with TRBD1 as a possible D gene (5 bases). Germline lookup yields CDR1 MNHEY and CDR2 SVGAGI. The CDR3 has 13 amino acids. Trimming stripped 6 bases from V and 5 bases from J, with 11 bases between. DNA for the CDR3: TGTGCCAGCAGCCCGGGACCCAGAAACACCATATATTTT. Protein product: CASSPGPRNTIYF.

This chain links TRBV9 with TRBJ2-2, with D possibly TRBD1 on 6 matching bases. Germline V gene lookup returns CDR1 SGDLS and CDR2 YYNGEE. V gave up 0 bases and J gave up 3 bases, with 12 bases separating them. The CDR3 has 16 amino acids. CDR3 sequence: CASSVGPGGHTGELFF. CDR3 DNA: TGTGCCAGCAGCGTAGGGCCTGGGGGCCACACCGGGGAGCTGTTTTTT.